The T cell receptor beta chain under discussion was sequenced for a study of cytomegalovirus exposure and HLA in healthy donors. CDR1 and CDR2 (germline): SSHAT, FNYEAQ (reference sequence). V shed 2 bases, J shed 5 bases, and the junction held 4 bases outside the gene matches. CDR3 length: 14 residues. Primers for the PCR totalled 60 Vbeta and 13 Jbeta. Generated by immunoSEQ multiplex PCR, the TCRdb table keeps only in-frame clones and is missing some. The table shows under 120,000 clones, with just under 75% occurring only once. This clone was seen only once. The chain carries TRBV7-7 and TRBJ2-5, with 8 bases that match TRBD2. This TCR came from a man aged 50 to 60 in good health and CMV-seropositive. Sequenced: PBMCs. CDR3 protein: CASSLTSGGETQYF. The CDR3 DNA reads as TGTGCCAGCAGCTTAACTAGCGGAGGGGAGACCCAGTACTTC.